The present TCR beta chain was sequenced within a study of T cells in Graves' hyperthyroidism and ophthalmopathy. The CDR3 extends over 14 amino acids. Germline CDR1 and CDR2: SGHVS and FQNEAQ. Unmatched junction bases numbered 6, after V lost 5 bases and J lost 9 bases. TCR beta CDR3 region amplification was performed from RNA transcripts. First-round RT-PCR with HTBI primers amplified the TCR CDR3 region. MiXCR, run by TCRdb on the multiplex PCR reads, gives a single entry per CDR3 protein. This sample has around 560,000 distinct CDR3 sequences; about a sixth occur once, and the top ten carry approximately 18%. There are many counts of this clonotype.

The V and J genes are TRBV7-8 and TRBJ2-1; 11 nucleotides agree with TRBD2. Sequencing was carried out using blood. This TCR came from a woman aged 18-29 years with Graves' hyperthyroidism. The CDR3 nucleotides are TGTGCCAGCAGCATCGGGACTAGCGGTATTGAGCAGTTCTTC. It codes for CASSIGTSGIEQFF. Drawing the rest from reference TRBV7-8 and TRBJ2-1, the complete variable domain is GAGVSQSPRYKVAKRGQDVALRCDPISGHVSLFWYQQALGQGPEFLTYFQNEAQLDKSGLPSDRFFAERPEGSVSTLKIQRTQQEDSAVYLCASSIGTSGIEQFFGPGTRLTVL.